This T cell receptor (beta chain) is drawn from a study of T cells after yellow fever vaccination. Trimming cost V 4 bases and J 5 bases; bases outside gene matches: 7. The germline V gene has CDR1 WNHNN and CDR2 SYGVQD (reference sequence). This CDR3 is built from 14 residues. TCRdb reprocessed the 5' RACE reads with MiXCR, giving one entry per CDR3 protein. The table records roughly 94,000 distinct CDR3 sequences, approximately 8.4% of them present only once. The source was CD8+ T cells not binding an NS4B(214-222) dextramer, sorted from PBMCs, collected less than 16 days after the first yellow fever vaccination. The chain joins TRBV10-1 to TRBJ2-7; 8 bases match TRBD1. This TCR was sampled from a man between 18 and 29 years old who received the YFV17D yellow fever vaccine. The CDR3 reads CASSVRTGINEQYF. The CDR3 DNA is TGCGCCAGCAGTGTTCGGACAGGGATCAACGAGCAGTACTTC.